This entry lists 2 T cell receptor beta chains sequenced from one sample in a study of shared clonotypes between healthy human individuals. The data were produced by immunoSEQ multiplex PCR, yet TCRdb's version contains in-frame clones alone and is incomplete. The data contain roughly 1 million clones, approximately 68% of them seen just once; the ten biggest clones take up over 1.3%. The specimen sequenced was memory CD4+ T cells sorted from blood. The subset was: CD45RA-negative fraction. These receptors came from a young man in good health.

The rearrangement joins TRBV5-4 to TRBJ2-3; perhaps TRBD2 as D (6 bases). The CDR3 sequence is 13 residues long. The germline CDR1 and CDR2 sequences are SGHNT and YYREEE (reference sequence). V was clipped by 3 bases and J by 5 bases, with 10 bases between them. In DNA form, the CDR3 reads TGTGCCAGCAGCTCCTCGGGGGAAGATACGCAGTATTTT. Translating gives CASSSSGEDTQYF.

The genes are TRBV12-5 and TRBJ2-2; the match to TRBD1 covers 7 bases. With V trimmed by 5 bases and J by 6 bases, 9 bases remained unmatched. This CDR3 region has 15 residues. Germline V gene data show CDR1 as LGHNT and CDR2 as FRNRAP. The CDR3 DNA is TGTGCTAGTGGTCATGGACAGGCTAAACCCGGGGAGCTGTTTTTT. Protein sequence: CASGHGQAKPGELFF.